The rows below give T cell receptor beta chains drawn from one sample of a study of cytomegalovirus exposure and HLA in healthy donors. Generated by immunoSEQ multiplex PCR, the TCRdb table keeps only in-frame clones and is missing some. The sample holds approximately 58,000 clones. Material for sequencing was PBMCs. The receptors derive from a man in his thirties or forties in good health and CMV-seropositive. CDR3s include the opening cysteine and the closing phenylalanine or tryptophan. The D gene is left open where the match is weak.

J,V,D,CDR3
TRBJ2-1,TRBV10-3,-,CAISPEGGHEQFF
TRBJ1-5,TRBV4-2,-,CASSQEEGGALGNQPQHF
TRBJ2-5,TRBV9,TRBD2,CASSTQAGGYGETQYF
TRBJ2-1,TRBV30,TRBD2,CAGSELAGTGSEQFF
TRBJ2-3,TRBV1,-,CTSSQATPTDTQYF
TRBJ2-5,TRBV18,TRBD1,CASSPRQGETQYF
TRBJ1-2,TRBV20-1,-,CSAEGRNGYTF
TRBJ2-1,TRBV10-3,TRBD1,CAISASPGQGVGEQFF
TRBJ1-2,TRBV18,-,CASSQQGNYGYTF
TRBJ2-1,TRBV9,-,CASSVAGEQFF
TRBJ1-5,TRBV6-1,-,CASSDQTLPQHF
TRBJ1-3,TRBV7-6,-,CASSLIPGETDFTIYF
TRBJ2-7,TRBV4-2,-,CASSQLEANSYEQYF
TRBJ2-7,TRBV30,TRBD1,CAGGPRTGAYEQYF
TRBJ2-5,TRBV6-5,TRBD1,CASSYVQGAVQETQYF